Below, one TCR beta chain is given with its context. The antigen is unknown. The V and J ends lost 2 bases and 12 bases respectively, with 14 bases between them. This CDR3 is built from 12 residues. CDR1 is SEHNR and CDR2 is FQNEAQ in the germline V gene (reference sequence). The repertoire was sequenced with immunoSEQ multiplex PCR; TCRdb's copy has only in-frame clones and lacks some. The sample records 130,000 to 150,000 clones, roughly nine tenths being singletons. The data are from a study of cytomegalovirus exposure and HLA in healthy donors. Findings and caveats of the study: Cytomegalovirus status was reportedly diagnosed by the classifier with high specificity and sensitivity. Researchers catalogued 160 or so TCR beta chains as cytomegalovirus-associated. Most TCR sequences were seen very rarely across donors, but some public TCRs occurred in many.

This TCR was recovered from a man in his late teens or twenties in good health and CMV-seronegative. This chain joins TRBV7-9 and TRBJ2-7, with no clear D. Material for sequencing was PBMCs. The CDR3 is CASSLPGIRMYF. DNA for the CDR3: TGTGCCAGCAGCTTACCAGGAATTAGGATGTACTTC. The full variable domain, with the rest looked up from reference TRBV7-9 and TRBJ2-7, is DTGVSQNPRHKITKRGQNVTFRCDPISEHNRLYWYRQTLGQGPEFLTYFQNEAQLEKSRLLSDRFSAERPKGSFSTLEIQRTEQGDSAMYLCASSLPGIRMYFGPGTRLTVT.